This T cell receptor (beta chain) originates from a study of blood T cell repertoires in COVID-19. Study overall: Collection of acute and convalescent COVID-19 samples took place in the United States, Italy and Spain. Sources were T cells, B-cell-depleted T cells, or PBMCs; the material itself was cDNA or gDNA.

The CDR3 extends over 16 amino acids. J gave up 2 bases and V 7 bases, and 14 bases lay outside the gene matches. CDR1 and CDR2 from the germline V gene are SNHLY and FYNNEI. Per the original methods: Amplifying reference gene primers gave estimates of nucleated cell counts. Produced via immunoSEQ multiplex PCR; TCRdb's table is partial and in-frame only. The V and J calls and the clone size are those of that table, but D and trimming were determined from the DNA. In the table there are about 480,000 clones, roughly 89% of which are singletons. This clone has a single count. The Seattle patients, enrolled during active infection, were followed longitudinally.

What was sequenced was peripheral blood. This clonotype originated in a young man with COVID-19, enrolled during active disease. The rearrangement links TRBV2 to TRBJ2-7, with 7 bases aligning to TRBD1. The CDR3 spells CASTPGGGQHTYEQYF. In DNA form, the CDR3 reads TGTGCCAGCACGCCAGGGGGTGGACAACACACCTACGAGCAGTACTTC.